This T cell receptor (beta chain) originates from a study of vaccination effects on CD4 cells after COVID-19. Here immunoSEQ multiplex PCR was the method, and the copy in TCRdb shows in-frame clones only, minus some. The profile shows about 63,000 clones, 60% to 80% of them singletons. Findings and limits, study-wide: Clones arising from infection and from vaccination showed marked clonal contraction late after vaccination.

The V and J ends lost 4 bases and 2 bases respectively, with 8 bases between them. Germline CDR1 reads SNHLY; CDR2 reads FYNNEI. The CDR3 contains 13 residues. ViraFEST expansion of antigen-specific CD4+ T cells with viral peptide pools preceded sequencing. The culture ran for around nine days before CD4+ T cells were isolated. Nucleocapsid antibody tests were negative, and the vaccine recipients had no prior SARS-CoV-2 infection. As for this clone: What it binds is not known.

Here the sequenced sample was CD4+ T cells from PBMCs cultured with HCoV-OC43 spike peptides, taken before COVID-19 vaccination. Described subset: HCoV-OC43 spike overlapping peptide pool stimulation. The source is a human donor who received a COVID-19 vaccine. This chain uses TRBV2 with TRBJ1-1, with D unresolved. CDR3 sequence reads: CASSVQVNTEAFF. The CDR3 nucleotides read TGTGCCAGCAGTGTCCAGGTAAACACTGAAGCTTTCTTT.